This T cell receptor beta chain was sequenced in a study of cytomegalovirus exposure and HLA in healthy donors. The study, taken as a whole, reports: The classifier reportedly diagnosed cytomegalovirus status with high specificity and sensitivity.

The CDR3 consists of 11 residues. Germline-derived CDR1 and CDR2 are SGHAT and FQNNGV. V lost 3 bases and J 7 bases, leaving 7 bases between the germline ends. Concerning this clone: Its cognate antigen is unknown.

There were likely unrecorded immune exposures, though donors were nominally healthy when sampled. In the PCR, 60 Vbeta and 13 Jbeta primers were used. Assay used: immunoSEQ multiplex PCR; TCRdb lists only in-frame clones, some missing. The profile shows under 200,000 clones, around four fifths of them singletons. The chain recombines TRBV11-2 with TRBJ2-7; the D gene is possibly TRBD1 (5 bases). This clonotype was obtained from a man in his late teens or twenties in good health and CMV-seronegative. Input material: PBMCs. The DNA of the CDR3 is TGTGCCAGCAGCTTTAAGGGGGAGCAGTACTTC. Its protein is CASSFKGEQYF.